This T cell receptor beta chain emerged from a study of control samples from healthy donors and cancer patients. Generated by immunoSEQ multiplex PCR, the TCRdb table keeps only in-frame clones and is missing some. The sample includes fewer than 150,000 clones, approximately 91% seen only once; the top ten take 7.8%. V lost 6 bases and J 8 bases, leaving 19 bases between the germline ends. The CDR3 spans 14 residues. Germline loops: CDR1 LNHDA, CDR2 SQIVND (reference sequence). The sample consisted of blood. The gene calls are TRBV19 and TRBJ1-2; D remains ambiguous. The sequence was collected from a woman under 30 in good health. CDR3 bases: TGTGCCAGTAGGACCATTAATAGGGCGAAAGGCTACACCTTC. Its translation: CASRTINRAKGYTF.